These 23 T cell receptor beta chains share one sample of origin, sequenced in a study of hypomethylating agent response in myelodysplastic syndrome (dated by TCRdb to about 2021). Preparation of the library involved the immunoSEQ multiplex PCR assay. In TCRdb, the immuneACCESS table is reduced to in-frame sequences with V and J assigned. These tables do not hold every clone; where another copy was compared, an unresolved V gene accounts for under half, and the others remain unexplained. This sample lists under 2,000 clones; 83% were detected once. The ten largest clones capture roughly 20% of the sample. The source was bone marrow, collected before or after starting hypomethylating agent treatment for myelodysplastic syndrome (not recorded which). These receptors were obtained from a human donor with myelodysplastic syndrome.

The CDR3 DNA sequence: TGTGCCAGCAGCTTGGGGGACAGAGCCTACAATGAGCAGTTCTTC. It is translated as CASSLGDRAYNEQFF. The gene calls are TRBV5-6 and TRBJ2-1; 7 nucleotides align to TRBD1. The germline CDR1 and CDR2 sequences are SGHDT and YYEEEE. The V and J ends lost 0 bases and 2 bases, in that order; junction bases with no gene match: 2. This CDR3 comprises 15 residues. Drawing the rest from reference TRBV5-6 and TRBJ2-1, the complete variable domain is DAGVTQSPTHLIKTRGQQVTLRCSPKSGHDTVSWYQQALGQGPQFIFQYYEEEERQRGNFPDRFSGHQFPNYSSELNVNALLLGDSALYLCASSLGDRAYNEQFFGPGTRLTVL.

The V call is TRBV6-6, the J call TRBJ2-7; 12 bases match TRBD2. CDR3 length: 15 amino acids. Germline CDR1 is MNHNY and CDR2 is SVGAGI (reference sequence). V shed 6 bases and J 3 bases; nucleotides not matched to a gene: 6. CDR3 bases: TGTGCCAGCAGGGAACTAGCGGGAGGAGGCTACGAGCAGTACTTC. It translates to CASRELAGGGYEQYF.

The chain uses TRBV30 and TRBJ2-2, with D perhaps being TRBD1 or TRBD2 (6 bases each). CDR1 and CDR2 (germline): GTSNPN, SVGIG (reference sequence). V was pared by 0 bases and J by 8 bases, with 16 bases between. This CDR3 is 15 amino acids long. CDR3: CAWSVFGGPPGELFF. The CDR3 DNA reads TGTGCCTGGAGTGTCTTTGGGGGGCCCCCTGGGGAGCTGTTTTTT.

The CDR3 DNA is TGCGCCAGCAGCCAAGAAGACTACCCCTCCTACAATGAGCAGTTCTTC. Protein product: CASSQEDYPSYNEQFF. V gene TRBV4-1 combines with J gene TRBJ2-1; possibly TRBD2 for D (5 bases). With 0 bases removed from V and 0 bases from J, the gap between germline ends came to 9 bases. CDR3 size: 16 residues. Germline V CDR1 and CDR2: MGHRA, YSYEKL.

This clone was observed a handful of times. The rearrangement links TRBV7-9 to TRBJ1-2; TRBD1 aligns across 8 bases. The J segment lost 6 bases and the V segment lost 3 bases, leaving 6 bases of the junction unmatched. Germline CDR1 SEHNR, CDR2 FQNEAQ (reference sequence). The CDR3 extends over 14 amino acids. CDR3 nucleotides: TGTGCCAGCAGCTTTTGGACAGGGAGGAATGGCTACACCTTC. Translating gives CASSFWTGRNGYTF.

DNA for the CDR3: TGTGCCAGCAGTGAACCGGGATCCTATCCCGAGACCCAGTACTTC. Translated, it gives CASSEPGSYPETQYF. V and J are TRBV2 and TRBJ2-5, with TRBD2 as a possible D gene (5 bases). V lost 2 bases to trimming and J lost 5 bases, with 15 bases between them. The germline CDR1 and CDR2 sequences are SNHLY and FYNNEI. The CDR3 loop spans 15 amino acids. Based on the CDR3 plus reference TRBV2 and TRBJ2-5, the full variable domain is EPEVTQTPSHQVTQMGQEVILRCVPISNHLYFYWYRQILGQKVEFLVSFYNNEISEKSEIFDDQFSVERPDGSNFTLKIRSTKLEDSAMYFCASSEPGSYPETQYFGPGTRLLVL.

This clone was observed a few times. This chain uses TRBV7-9 with TRBJ2-5, with TRBD1 identical over 8 bases. Losses at the gene ends were 2 bases for V and 4 bases for J; bases not matched to a gene: 9. The germline V gene encodes CDR1 SEHNR and CDR2 FQNEAQ (reference sequence). The CDR3 is 16 amino acids. The CDR3, as DNA: TGTGCCAGCAGCTTAAGATTCCGGACAGGGCGAGAGACCCAGTACTTC. This translates into CASSLRFRTGRETQYF. The full variable domain, rest sourced from reference TRBV7-9 and TRBJ2-5, is DTGVSQNPRHKITKRGQNVTFRCDPISEHNRLYWYRQTLGQGPEFLTYFQNEAQLEKSRLLSDRFSAERPKGSFSTLEIQRTEQGDSAMYLCASSLRFRTGRETQYFGPGTRLLVL.

This clone was recorded a few times. In DNA form, the CDR3 reads TGTGCCAGCAGCTCCTGGACAGGGAACTACGAGCAGTACTTC. This translates into CASSSWTGNYEQYF. This sequence joins TRBV7-9 and TRBJ2-7; 8 bases match TRBD1. The CDR3 covers 14 residues. The trim removed 4 bases at V and 3 bases at J, leaving 5 bases unmatched. Germline values: CDR1 SEHNR, CDR2 FQNEAQ (reference sequence).

The rearrangement links TRBV7-9 to TRBJ2-3; D unclear. This CDR3 region has 14 residues. The germline V gene has CDR1 SEHNR and CDR2 FQNEAQ (reference sequence). V was pared by 4 bases and J by 4 bases, with 12 bases between. The DNA for the CDR3 is TGTGCCAGCAGCTCCCAGGCTTCTTCAGATACGCAGTATTTT. Its protein is CASSSQASSDTQYF.

In DNA, the CDR3 is TGTGCCAGTATGGGTCGGGGGATGAACACTGAAGCTTTCTTT. Amino acid sequence: CASMGRGMNTEAFF. This chain links TRBV19 with TRBJ1-1, with D perhaps TRBD1 (5 bases). V was shortened by 7 bases and J by 0 bases, with 12 bases between the two germline ends. Germline V gene lookup returns CDR1 LNHDA and CDR2 SQIVND (reference sequence). This CDR3 is 14 amino acids long.

The V call is TRBV18, the J call TRBJ1-4, with TRBD1 identical over 8 bases. The CDR3 contains 14 residues. V was clipped by 3 bases and J by 8 bases; unmatched bases: 5. Germline-derived CDR1 and CDR2 are KGHSH and LQKENI. The CDR3: CASSPRTGLEKLFF. In DNA, the CDR3 is TGTGCCAGCTCACCTCGGACAGGGCTCGAAAAACTGTTTTTT.

This chain links TRBV7-2 with TRBJ2-3; D not certain. The germline CDR1 and CDR2 sequences are SGHTA and FQGNSA. CDR3 length equals 14 residues. V lost 5 bases to trimming and J lost 4 bases, with 13 bases between them. For the CDR3, the DNA is TGTGCCAGCAGCCCCCAACCTTCGCCAGATACGCAGTATTTT. This sequence encodes CASSPQPSPDTQYF.

This chain joins TRBV11-2 and TRBJ2-5; 9 bases agree with TRBD1. CDR1 and CDR2 from the germline V gene are SGHAT and FQNNGV. This CDR3 is built from 15 residues. V dropped 4 bases and J dropped 11; count of bases not matched to a gene: 14. In DNA form, the CDR3 reads TGTGCCAGCAGCTGGGCCGGGACAGGGCTTGGGGAGCAGTACTTC. Translation: CASSWAGTGLGEQYF.

Judged by abundance, this clone is large (0.1 to 1%). This CDR3 is CASSLYDTGTFF. The CDR3, as DNA: TGTGCCAGCAGCTTGTATGACACGGGTACTTTCTTT. V is TRBV7-9 and J is TRBJ1-1; D uncertain. Germline V gene data show CDR1 as SEHNR and CDR2 as FQNEAQ (reference sequence). CDR3 length: 12 residues. V was trimmed by 3 bases and J by 12 bases, leaving 14 bases between them.

The chain carries TRBV2 and TRBJ1-6; 11 bases are shared with TRBD1. Germline loops: CDR1 SNHLY, CDR2 FYNNEI. V trimming: 6 bases; J trimming: 10 bases; junction bases outside the gene matches: 2. CDR3 size: 13 residues. The CDR3 is CASRDRGLSPLHF. CDR3 nucleotides: TGTGCCAGCAGGGACAGGGGGCTCTCACCCCTCCACTTT.

The chain couples TRBV27 to TRBJ2-7, with D perhaps assigned TRBD1 or TRBD2 (5 bases each). Trimming removed 3 bases from V and 2 bases from J, with 11 bases in between. CDR3 length: 14 residues. Germline assignment: CDR1 MNHEY and CDR2 SMNVEV (reference sequence). The CDR3 region is CASSFGRGAYEQYF. The CDR3 DNA is TGTGCCAGCAGTTTCGGTAGGGGAGCCTACGAGCAGTACTTC.

The V and J genes are TRBV7-2 and TRBJ1-5; D is unclear. The CDR3 is 16 amino acids. With 4 bases removed from V and 2 bases from J, the gap between germline ends came to 15 bases. Germline V gene sequence: CDR1 SGHTA, CDR2 FQGNSA. The CDR3 region is CASSYRAWQGNQPQHF. The CDR3 DNA follows: TGTGCCAGCAGCTATAGGGCGTGGCAGGGCAATCAGCCCCAGCATTTT.

V usage is TRBV5-1 and J usage is TRBJ2-5, with D unresolved. The germline V gene has CDR1 SGHRS and CDR2 YFSETQ. V lost 1 base, J lost 2 bases, and 12 bases lay in between. This CDR3 comprises 15 residues. The CDR3 sequence is CASSLLGFEQETQYF. CDR3 coding DNA: TGCGCCAGCAGCTTGCTTGGGTTCGAACAAGAGACCCAGTACTTC.

This clone was seen only once. The chain carries TRBV4-1 and TRBJ1-4, with a possible D match to TRBD1 (6 bases). V dropped 0 bases and J dropped 6 bases, with 11 bases sitting between them. Germline CDR1 is MGHRA and CDR2 is YSYEKL. CDR3 size: 15 residues. The CDR3 protein is CASSQETQGYEKLFF. CDR3 nucleotide sequence: TGCGCCAGCAGCCAAGAAACGCAGGGGTATGAAAAACTGTTTTTT.

The chain has TRBV28 and TRBJ1-1, with 8 bases fitting TRBD1. The V gene's germline CDR1 is MDHEN and CDR2 SYDVKM. The CDR3 sequence is 15 residues long. J gave up 0 bases and V 3 bases, and 3 bases lay outside the gene matches. Written as DNA, the CDR3 is TGTGCCAGCAGTTTGACAGGGGTCATGAACACTGAAGCTTTCTTT. Protein: CASSLTGVMNTEAFF.

This clone was counted a single time. The gene calls are TRBV4-3 and TRBJ1-5, with D perhaps matching TRBD1 (5 bases). The V and J ends lost 2 bases and 6 bases respectively, with 14 bases between them. The CDR3 is 15 amino acids. CDR1 LGHNA and CDR2 YSLEER come from the germline V gene. As DNA, the CDR3 is TGCGCCAGCAGCCAAAACGAAGGGGCTGGTCAGCCCCAGCATTTT. This translates into CASSQNEGAGQPQHF.

The gene calls are TRBV6-1 and TRBJ1-3, with 9 bases that match TRBD1. Germline loops: CDR1 MNHNS, CDR2 SASEGT. The CDR3 has 15 amino acids. V shed 6 bases and J 5 bases; nucleotides not matched to a gene: 8. This CDR3 is CASSRTGDNRNTIYF. The CDR3 nucleotides are TGTGCCAGCAGCAGGACAGGGGATAATAGAAACACCATATATTTT.

This clone was counted a single time. V usage is TRBV6-1 and J usage is TRBJ1-1, with D perhaps TRBD1 (6 bases). The CDR3 totals 15 residues. Germline CDR1 reads MNHNS; CDR2 reads SASEGT. The V gene lost 4 bases and the J gene lost 4 bases, with 16 bases spanning the gap. The CDR3 reads CASSALRGPGTEAFF. CDR3 sequence (DNA): TGTGCCAGCAGTGCGCTCAGGGGTCCAGGCACTGAAGCTTTCTTT.